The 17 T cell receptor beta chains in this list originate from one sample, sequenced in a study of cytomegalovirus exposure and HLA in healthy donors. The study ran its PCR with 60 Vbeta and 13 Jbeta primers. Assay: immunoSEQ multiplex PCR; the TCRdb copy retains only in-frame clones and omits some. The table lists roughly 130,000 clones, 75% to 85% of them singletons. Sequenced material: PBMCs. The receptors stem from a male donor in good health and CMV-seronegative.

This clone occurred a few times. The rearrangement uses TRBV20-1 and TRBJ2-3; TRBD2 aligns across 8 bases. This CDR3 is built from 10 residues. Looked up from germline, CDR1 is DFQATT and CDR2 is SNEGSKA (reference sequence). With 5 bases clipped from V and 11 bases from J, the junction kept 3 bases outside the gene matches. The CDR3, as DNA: TGCAGTGCTTATGCGGGGGGGCAGTATTTT. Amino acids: CSAYAGGQYF.

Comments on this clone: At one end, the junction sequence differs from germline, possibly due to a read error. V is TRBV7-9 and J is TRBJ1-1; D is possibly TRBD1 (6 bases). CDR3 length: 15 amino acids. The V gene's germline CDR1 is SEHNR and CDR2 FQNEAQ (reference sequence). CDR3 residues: CSSSHGQYMNTEAFF. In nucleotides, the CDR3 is TGTTCCAGCAGCCACGGACAGTACATGAACACTGAAGCTTTCTTT.

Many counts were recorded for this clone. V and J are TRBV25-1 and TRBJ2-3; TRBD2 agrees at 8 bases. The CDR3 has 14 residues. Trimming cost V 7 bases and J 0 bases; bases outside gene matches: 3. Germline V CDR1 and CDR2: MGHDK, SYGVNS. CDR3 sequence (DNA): TGTGCCAGCACTACTAGCGGAAGCACAGATACGCAGTATTTT. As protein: CASTTSGSTDTQYF.

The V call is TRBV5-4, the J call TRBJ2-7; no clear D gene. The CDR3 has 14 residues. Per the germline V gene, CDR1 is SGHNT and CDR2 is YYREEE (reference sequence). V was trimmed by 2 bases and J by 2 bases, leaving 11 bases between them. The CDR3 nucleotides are TGTGCCAGCAGCTTAACCGCGCCTCCCTACGAGCAGTACTTC. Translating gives CASSLTAPPYEQYF.

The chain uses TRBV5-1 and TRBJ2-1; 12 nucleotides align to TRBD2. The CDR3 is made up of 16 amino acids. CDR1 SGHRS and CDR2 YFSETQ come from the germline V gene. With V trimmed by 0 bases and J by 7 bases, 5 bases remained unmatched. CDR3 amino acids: CASSLALGTSGNEQFF. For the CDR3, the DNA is TGCGCCAGCAGCTTGGCCTTGGGGACTAGCGGGAATGAGCAGTTCTTC.

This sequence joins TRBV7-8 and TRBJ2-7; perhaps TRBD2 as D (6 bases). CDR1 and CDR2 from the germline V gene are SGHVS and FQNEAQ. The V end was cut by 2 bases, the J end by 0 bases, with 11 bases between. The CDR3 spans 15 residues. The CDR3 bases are TGTGCCAGCAGCTTAATGGGGGGAAACTCCTACGAGCAGTACTTC. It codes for CASSLMGGNSYEQYF.

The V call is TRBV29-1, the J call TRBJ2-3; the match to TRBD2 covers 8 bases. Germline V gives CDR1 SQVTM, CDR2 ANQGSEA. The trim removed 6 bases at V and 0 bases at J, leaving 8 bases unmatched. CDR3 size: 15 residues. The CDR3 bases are TGCAGCGTGAAACGGGGGGGCCCAAGCACAGATACGCAGTATTTT. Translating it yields CSVKRGGPSTDTQYF.

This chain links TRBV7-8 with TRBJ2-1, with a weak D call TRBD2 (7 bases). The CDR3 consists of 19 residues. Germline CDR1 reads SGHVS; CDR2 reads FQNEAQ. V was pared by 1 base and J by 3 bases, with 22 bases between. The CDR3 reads CASSLEGQGFASGYNEQFF. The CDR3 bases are TGTGCCAGCAGCTTAGAAGGTCAGGGGTTTGCTAGCGGCTACAATGAGCAGTTCTTC.

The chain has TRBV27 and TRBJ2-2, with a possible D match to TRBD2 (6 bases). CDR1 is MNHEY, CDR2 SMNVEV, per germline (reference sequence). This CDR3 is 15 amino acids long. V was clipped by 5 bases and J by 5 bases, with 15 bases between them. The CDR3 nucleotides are TGTGCCAGCAGTCGCCTGGGAGGTAGTACCGGGGAGCTGTTTTTT. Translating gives CASSRLGGSTGELFF.

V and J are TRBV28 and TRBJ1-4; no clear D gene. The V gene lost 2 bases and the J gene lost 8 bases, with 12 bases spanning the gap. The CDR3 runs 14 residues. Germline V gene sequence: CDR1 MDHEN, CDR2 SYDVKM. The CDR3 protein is CASSLRQANEKLFF. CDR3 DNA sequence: TGTGCCAGCAGTTTAAGGCAGGCAAACGAAAAACTGTTTTTT.

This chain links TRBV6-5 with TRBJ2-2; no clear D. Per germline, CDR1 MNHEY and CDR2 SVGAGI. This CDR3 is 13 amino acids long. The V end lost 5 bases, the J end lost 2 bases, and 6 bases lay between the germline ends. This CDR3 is CASSDTNTGELFF. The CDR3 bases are TGTGCCAGCAGTGACACCAACACCGGGGAGCTGTTTTTT.

Written as DNA, the CDR3 is TGCGCCAGCAGCTTGGGGGGACAGGGGGCCGGAGAGACCCAGTACTTC. As protein: CASSLGGQGAGETQYF. The gene calls are TRBV5-1 and TRBJ2-5; TRBD1 matches at 12 bases. CDR3 length: 16 amino acids. The ends lost 0 bases at V and 4 bases at J; junction bases unmatched: 4. Germline lookup yields CDR1 SGHRS and CDR2 YFSETQ.

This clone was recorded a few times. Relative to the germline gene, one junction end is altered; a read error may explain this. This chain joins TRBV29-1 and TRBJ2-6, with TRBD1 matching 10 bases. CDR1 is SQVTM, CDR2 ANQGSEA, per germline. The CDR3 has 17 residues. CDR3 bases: TGCAGCGTTGAAAACCGGGACAGGGGCTCTGGGGCCAACGGCCTGACTTTC. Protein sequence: CSVENRDRGSGANGLTF.

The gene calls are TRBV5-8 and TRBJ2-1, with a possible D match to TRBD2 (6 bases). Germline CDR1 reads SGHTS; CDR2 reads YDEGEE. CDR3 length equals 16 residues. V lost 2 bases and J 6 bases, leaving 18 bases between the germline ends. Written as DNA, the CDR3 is TGTGCCAGCAGCTTCTCCACAGGCCTGGGGGGCAATGAGCAGTTCTTC. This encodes CASSFSTGLGGNEQFF.

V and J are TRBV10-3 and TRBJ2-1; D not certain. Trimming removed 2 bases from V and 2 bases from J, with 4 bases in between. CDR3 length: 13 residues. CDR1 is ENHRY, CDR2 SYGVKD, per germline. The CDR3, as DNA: TGTGCCATCAGTGAGGACACCTACAATGAGCAGTTCTTC. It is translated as CAISEDTYNEQFF.

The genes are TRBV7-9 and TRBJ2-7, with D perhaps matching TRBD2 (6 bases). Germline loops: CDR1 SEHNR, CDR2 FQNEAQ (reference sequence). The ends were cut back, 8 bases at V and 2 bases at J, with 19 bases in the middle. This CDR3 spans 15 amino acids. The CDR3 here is CASAGSGTGTYEQYF. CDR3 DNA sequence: TGTGCCAGCGCGGGATCCGGGACGGGAACCTACGAGCAGTACTTC.

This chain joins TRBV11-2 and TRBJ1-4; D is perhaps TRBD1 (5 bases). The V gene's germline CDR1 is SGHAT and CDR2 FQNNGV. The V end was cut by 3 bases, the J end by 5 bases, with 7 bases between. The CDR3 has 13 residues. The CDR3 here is CASSFRGNEKLFF. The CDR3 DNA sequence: TGTGCCAGCAGCTTCCGGGGGAATGAAAAACTGTTTTTT.